This T cell receptor (beta chain) was sequenced during a study of cytomegalovirus exposure and HLA in healthy donors. Overall study findings and caveats: Trimming of TCR beta V- and J-genes showed a link, identified in a later analysis, to a missense DCLRE1C variant.

Concerning this clone itself: Its cognate antigen is unknown.

This CDR3 spans 15 amino acids. Germline CDR1 is SGHKS and CDR2 is YYEKEE (reference sequence). The V end lost 1 base, the J end lost 5 bases, and 14 bases lay between the germline ends. PCR primers comprised 60 Vbeta and 13 Jbeta primers. Under the authors' procedure: Roughly 76 million unique TCR beta chains, 9.5 million to 11 million of them shared, were counted by a later analysis. Produced via immunoSEQ multiplex PCR; TCRdb's table is partial and in-frame only. The DNA gave D and trimming, while V, J and clone size come from that table. The table includes roughly 100,000 clones, around four fifths detected once.

The sequence was collected from a man aged 25 to 40 in good health and CMV-seronegative. The gene calls are TRBV5-5 and TRBJ2-3; possibly TRBD2 for D (5 bases). Sequenced: PBMCs. For the CDR3, the DNA is TGTGCCAGCAGCTTGTCCCCCCGGGGTAGAGATACGCAGTATTTT. Translated: CASSLSPRGRDTQYF.